The next 18 T cell receptor beta chains were all read from a single sample in a study of T cell changes during pregnancy in multiple sclerosis. Sequencing was performed with immunoSEQ multiplex PCR; in TCRdb, only in-frame clones are kept and a portion is missing. The sample carries about 79,000 clones, just under 95% recorded once. The sample consisted of peripheral blood, taken in the second trimester of pregnancy. These receptors came from a female donor in good health, enrolled as a control in a pregnancy study.

The rearrangement links TRBV12-5 to TRBJ2-7, with TRBD1 identical over 9 bases. V was pared by 0 bases and J by 1 base, with 7 bases of the junction left unmatched. Germline CDR1 reads LGHNT; CDR2 reads FRNRAP. The CDR3 extends over 17 amino acids. The CDR3 sequence is CASGLVLQGAGSYEQYF. The CDR3 DNA follows: TGTGCTAGTGGTTTGGTACTACAGGGGGCTGGGTCCTACGAGCAGTACTTC.

The CDR3 reads CASSPARQGYSHEAFF. CDR3 sequence (DNA): TGCGCCAGCAGCCCGGCCCGACAGGGTTATTCCCATGAAGCTTTCTTT. The gene calls are TRBV5-1 and TRBJ1-1, with 7 bases lining up with TRBD1. Germline CDR1 and CDR2: SGHRS and YFSETQ. CDR3 length equals 16 residues. Trimming at V came to 4 bases and at J to 7 bases, leaving 16 bases not matched to a gene.

The rearrangement links TRBV6-5 to TRBJ1-1; weak D call: TRBD1 (5 bases). The CDR3 covers 13 residues. The germline V gene encodes CDR1 MNHEY and CDR2 SVGAGI. V dropped 6 bases and J dropped 3 bases, with 11 bases sitting between them. The CDR3 DNA reads TGTGCCAGCAGGACACAAGGGGACACTGAAGCTTTCTTT. It translates to CASRTQGDTEAFF.

This chain connects TRBV5-6 to TRBJ2-7; 10 bases are shared with TRBD1. Germline loops: CDR1 SGHDT, CDR2 YYEEEE. Losses at the gene ends were 0 bases for V and 6 bases for J; bases not matched to a gene: 3. This CDR3 has 14 amino acids. CDR3 bases: TGTGCCAGCAGCTTGGACGGGACAGGGGTCGAGCAGTACTTC. Translating gives CASSLDGTGVEQYF.

The chain links TRBV18 to TRBJ1-2; D is unresolved. This CDR3 has 14 residues. With 4 bases removed from V and 4 bases from J, the gap between germline ends came to 13 bases. Per germline, CDR1 KGHSH and CDR2 LQKENI. Here the CDR3 reads CASSLPDLGYGYTF. CDR3 DNA sequence: TGTGCCAGCTCACTACCCGACTTGGGCTATGGCTACACCTTC. Supplemented by reference TRBV18 and TRBJ1-2, the full variable domain reads NAGVMQNPRHLVRRRGQEARLRCSPMKGHSHVYWYRQLPEEGLKFMVYLQKENIIDESGMPKERFSAEFPKEGPSILRIQQVVRGDSAAYFCASSLPDLGYGYTFGSGTRLTVV.

V and J are TRBV19 and TRBJ2-7, with 7 bases matching TRBD1. CDR1 and CDR2 from the germline V gene are LNHDA and SQIVND (reference sequence). CDR3 length equals 13 residues. Trimming at V came to 5 bases and at J to 2 bases, leaving 3 bases not matched to a gene. The CDR3 here is CASSPGQTYEQYF. The CDR3 nucleotides read TGTGCCAGTAGTCCGGGACAGACCTACGAGCAGTACTTC.

The chain has TRBV9 and TRBJ1-2, with 8 bases fitting TRBD1. The CDR3 spans 15 residues. The V segment lost 0 bases and the J segment 4 bases; nucleotides outside the gene matches: 5. CDR1 is SGDLS, CDR2 YYNGEE, per germline. CDR3 in DNA: TGTGCCAGCAGCGTAGGGCAGGGGGCCGGCTATGGCTACACCTTC. It translates to CASSVGQGAGYGYTF.

This rearrangement joins TRBV2 to TRBJ1-4; TRBD1 matches 7 bases. Germline V CDR1 and CDR2: SNHLY, FYNNEI. J was trimmed by 0 bases and V by 6 bases; bases with no gene match: 7. The CDR3 has 16 amino acids. The CDR3 nucleotides are TGTGCCAGCAGCCTCGACAGGGCAGCAACTAATGAAAAACTGTTTTTT. Its protein is CASSLDRAATNEKLFF.

The chain couples TRBV4-2 to TRBJ1-2, with 7 bases lining up with TRBD1. This CDR3 comprises 13 residues. CDR1 is LGHNA, CDR2 YNFKEQ, per germline. V lost 3 bases and J lost 6; bases outside the gene matches: 4. The CDR3 here is CASSQGQSDGYTF. CDR3 DNA sequence: TGTGCCAGCAGCCAGGGACAGTCAGATGGCTACACCTTC.

J is TRBJ1-2 and V is TRBV9, with D unresolved. The V end lost 4 bases, the J end lost 1 base, and 14 bases lay between the germline ends. The CDR3 covers 15 residues. Germline loops: CDR1 SGDLS, CDR2 YYNGEE. CDR3: CASSLDSSYNYGYTF. CDR3 bases: TGTGCCAGCAGCCTCGACTCTAGCTATAACTATGGCTACACCTTC.

The CDR3 sequence is CASSASDGGALETQYF. CDR3 DNA: TGTGCCAGTAGTGCGTCTGACGGGGGGGCCTTAGAGACCCAGTACTTC. The V call is TRBV19, the J call TRBJ2-5, with 8 bases aligning to TRBD2. The V segment lost 5 bases and the J segment 4 bases; nucleotides outside the gene matches: 12. Per germline, CDR1 LNHDA and CDR2 SQIVND (reference sequence). The CDR3 totals 16 residues.

A note on this clone: The junction departs from germline at one end; a sequencing error may be responsible. The chain couples TRBV6-5 to TRBJ2-6; 7 bases agree with TRBD1. Germline values: CDR1 MNHEY, CDR2 SVGAGI. The CDR3 contains 16 residues. DNA of the CDR3: TGTGCCAGCAGCTACTCTCAGGGGGCTGGGGCCAACGTCCTGACTTTC. Translation gives CASSYSQGAGANVLTF.

The genes are TRBV7-2 and TRBJ1-2; D possibly corresponds to TRBD1 (6 bases). V was clipped by 5 bases and J by 4 bases, with 14 bases between them. The CDR3 extends over 14 amino acids. Germline CDR1 is SGHTA and CDR2 is FQGNSA. CDR3 region: CASSPMTGGYGYTF. DNA for the CDR3: TGTGCCAGCAGCCCCATGACAGGAGGCTATGGCTACACCTTC.

The V gene is TRBV13, the J gene TRBJ1-2, with 9 bases identical to TRBD1. Germline V gene data show CDR1 as PRHDT and CDR2 as FYEKMQ (reference sequence). Trimming took 1 base from V and 3 from J; bases not matched to a gene: 12. This CDR3 contains 18 residues. CDR3 DNA: TGTGCCAGCAGCTTAGTATATACAGGGGGCGCCCCGGACTATGGCTACACCTTC. This translates into CASSLVYTGGAPDYGYTF.

V and J are TRBV29-1 and TRBJ1-2; 9 nucleotides match TRBD1. This CDR3 comprises 12 residues. Germline loops: CDR1 SQVTM, CDR2 ANQGSEA. The V segment lost 6 bases and the J segment 2 bases; nucleotides outside the gene matches: 1. The CDR3: CSVGQGNYGYTF. For the CDR3, the DNA is TGCAGCGTAGGACAGGGGAACTATGGCTACACCTTC.

CDR3 DNA: TGTGCCAGCAGCTTAAAGGGGGACAGACCTAACTATGGCTACACCTTC. It encodes CASSLKGDRPNYGYTF. The chain links TRBV7-9 to TRBJ1-2; 7 bases are a match to TRBD1. CDR3 length equals 16 residues. Per germline, CDR1 SEHNR and CDR2 FQNEAQ (reference sequence). V shed 2 bases and J 0 bases; nucleotides not matched to a gene: 6. The variable domain in full, with the rest retrieved from reference TRBV7-9 and TRBJ1-2, is DTGVSQNPRHKITKRGQNVTFRCDPISEHNRLYWYRQTLGQGPEFLTYFQNEAQLEKSRLLSDRFSAERPKGSFSTLEIQRTEQGDSAMYLCASSLKGDRPNYGYTFGSGTRLTVV.

J is TRBJ1-6 and V is TRBV2; D is undetermined. The germline gives CDR1 SNHLY, CDR2 FYNNEI. The CDR3 spans 13 residues. V dropped 7 bases and J dropped 0 bases, with 4 bases sitting between them. The CDR3 here is CASKSSYNSPLHF. The CDR3 nucleotides read TGTGCCAGCAAGAGCTCCTATAATTCACCCCTCCACTTT.

The chain employs TRBV6-1 and TRBJ2-7, with D possibly matching TRBD1 (5 bases). This CDR3 has 14 residues. V was trimmed by 4 bases and J by 7 bases, leaving 17 bases between them. The germline CDR1 and CDR2 sequences are MNHNS and SASEGT. This CDR3 is CASSATWGLKEQYF. In DNA, the CDR3 is TGTGCCAGCAGTGCCACGTGGGGCCTCAAGGAGCAGTACTTC.